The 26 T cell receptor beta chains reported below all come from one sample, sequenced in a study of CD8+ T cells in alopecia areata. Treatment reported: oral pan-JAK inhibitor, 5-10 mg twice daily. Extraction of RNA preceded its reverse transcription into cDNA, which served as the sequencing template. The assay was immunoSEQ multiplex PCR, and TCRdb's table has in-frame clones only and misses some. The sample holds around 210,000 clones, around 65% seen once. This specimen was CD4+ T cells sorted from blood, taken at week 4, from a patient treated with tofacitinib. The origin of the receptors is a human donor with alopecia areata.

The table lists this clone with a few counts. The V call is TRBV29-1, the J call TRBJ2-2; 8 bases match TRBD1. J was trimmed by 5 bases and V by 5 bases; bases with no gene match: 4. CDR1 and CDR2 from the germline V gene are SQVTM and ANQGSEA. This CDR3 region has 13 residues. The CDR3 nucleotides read TGCAGCGTTCGGACAGGGTGGACCGGGGAGCTGTTTTTT. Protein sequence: CSVRTGWTGELFF.

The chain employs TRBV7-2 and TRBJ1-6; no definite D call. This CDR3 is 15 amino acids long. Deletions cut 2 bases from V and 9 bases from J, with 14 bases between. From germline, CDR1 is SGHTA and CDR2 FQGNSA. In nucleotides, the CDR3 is TGTGCCAGCAGCTTATCCAACAGTGTCGCTTCACCCCTCCACTTT. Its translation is CASSLSNSVASPLHF.

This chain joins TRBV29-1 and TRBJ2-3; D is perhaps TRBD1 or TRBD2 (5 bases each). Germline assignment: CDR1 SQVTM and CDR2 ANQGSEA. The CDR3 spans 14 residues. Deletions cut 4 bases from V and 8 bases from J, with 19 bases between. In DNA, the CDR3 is TGCAGCGTTGGCGAGTTAGCGCTTCAGGGTACGCAGTATTTT. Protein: CSVGELALQGTQYF.

The CDR3 region is CASSWGTGAQPQHF. The CDR3 DNA is TGCGCCAGCAGCTGGGGGACAGGGGCCCAGCCCCAGCATTTT. The chain uses TRBV5-1 and TRBJ1-5, with 10 bases aligning to TRBD1. Germline V gives CDR1 SGHRS, CDR2 YFSETQ. V was pared by 3 bases and J by 7 bases, with 4 bases of the junction left unmatched. The CDR3 has 14 amino acids. Supplemented by reference TRBV5-1 and TRBJ1-5, the full variable domain reads KAGVTQTPRYLIKTRGQQVTLSCSPISGHRSVSWYQQTPGQGLQFLFEYFSETQRNKGNFPGRFSGRQFSNSRSEMNVSTLELGDSALYLCASSWGTGAQPQHFGDGTRLSIL.

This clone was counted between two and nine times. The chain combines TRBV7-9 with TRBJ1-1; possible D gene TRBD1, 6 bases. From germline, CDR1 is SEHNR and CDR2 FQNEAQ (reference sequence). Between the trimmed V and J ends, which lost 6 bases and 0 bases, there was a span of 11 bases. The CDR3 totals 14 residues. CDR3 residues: CASSEGQLNTEAFF. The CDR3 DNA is TGTGCCAGCAGTGAGGGACAACTGAACACTGAAGCTTTCTTT.

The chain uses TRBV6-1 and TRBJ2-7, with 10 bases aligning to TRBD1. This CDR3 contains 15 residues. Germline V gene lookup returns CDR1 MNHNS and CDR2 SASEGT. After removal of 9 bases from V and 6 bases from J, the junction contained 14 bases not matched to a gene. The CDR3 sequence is CASRAGTGAILEQYF. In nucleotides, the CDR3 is TGTGCCAGTCGAGCCGGGACAGGGGCCATCCTCGAGCAGTACTTC.

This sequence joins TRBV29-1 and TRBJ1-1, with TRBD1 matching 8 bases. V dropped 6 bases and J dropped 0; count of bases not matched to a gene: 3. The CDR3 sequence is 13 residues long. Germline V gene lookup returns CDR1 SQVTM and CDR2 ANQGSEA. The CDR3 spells CSVEQGVNTEAFF. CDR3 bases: TGCAGCGTGGAACAGGGGGTGAACACTGAAGCTTTCTTT.

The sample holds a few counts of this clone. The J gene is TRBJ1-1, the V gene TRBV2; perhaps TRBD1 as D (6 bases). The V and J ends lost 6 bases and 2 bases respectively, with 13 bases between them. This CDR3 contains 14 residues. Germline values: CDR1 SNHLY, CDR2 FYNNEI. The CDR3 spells CASSEDSSNTEAFF. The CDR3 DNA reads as TGTGCCAGCAGCGAGGACAGTTCAAACACTGAAGCTTTCTTT.

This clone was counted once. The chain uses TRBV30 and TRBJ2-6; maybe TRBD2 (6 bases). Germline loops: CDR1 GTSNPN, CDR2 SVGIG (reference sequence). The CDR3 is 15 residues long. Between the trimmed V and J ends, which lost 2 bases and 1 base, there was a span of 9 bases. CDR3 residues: CAWSLGGSGANVLTF. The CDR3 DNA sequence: TGTGCCTGGAGTCTCGGGGGATCTGGGGCCAACGTCCTGACTTTC.

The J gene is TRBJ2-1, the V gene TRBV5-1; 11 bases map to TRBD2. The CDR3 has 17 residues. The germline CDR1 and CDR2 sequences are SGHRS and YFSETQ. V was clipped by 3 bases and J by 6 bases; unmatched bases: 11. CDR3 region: CASSSYLLAGGLNEQFF. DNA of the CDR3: TGCGCCAGCAGCTCATACCTTCTAGCGGGGGGCCTCAATGAGCAGTTCTTC.

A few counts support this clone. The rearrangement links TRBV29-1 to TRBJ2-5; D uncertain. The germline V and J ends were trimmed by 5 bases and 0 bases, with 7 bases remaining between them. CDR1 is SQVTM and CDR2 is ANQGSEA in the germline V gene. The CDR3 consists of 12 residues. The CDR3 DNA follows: TGCAGCGTTAGGAAAAACCAAGAGACCCAGTACTTC. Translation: CSVRKNQETQYF.

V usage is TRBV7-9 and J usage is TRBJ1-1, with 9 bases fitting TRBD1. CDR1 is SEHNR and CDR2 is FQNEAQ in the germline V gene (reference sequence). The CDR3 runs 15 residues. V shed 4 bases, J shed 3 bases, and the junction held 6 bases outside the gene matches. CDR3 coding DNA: TGTGCCAGCAGCTACGGGGACAGGGACGACACTGAAGCTTTCTTT. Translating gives CASSYGDRDDTEAFF.

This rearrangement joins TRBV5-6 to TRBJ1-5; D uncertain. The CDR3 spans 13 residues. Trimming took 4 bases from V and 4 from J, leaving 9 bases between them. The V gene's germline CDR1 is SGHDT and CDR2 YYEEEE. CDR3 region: CASSPRSNQPQHF. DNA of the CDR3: TGTGCCAGCAGCCCCCGATCGAATCAGCCCCAGCATTTT.

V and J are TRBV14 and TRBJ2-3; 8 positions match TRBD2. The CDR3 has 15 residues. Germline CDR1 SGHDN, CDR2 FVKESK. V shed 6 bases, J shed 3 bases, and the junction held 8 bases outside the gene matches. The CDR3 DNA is TGTGCCAGCAGTCGCGGACTAGCTTGGACAGATACGCAGTATTTT. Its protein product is CASSRGLAWTDTQYF.

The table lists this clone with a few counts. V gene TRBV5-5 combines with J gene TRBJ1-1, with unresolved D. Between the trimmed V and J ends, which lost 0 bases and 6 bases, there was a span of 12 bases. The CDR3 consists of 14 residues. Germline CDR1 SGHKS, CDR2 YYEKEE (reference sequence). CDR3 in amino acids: CASSLDPARPEAFF. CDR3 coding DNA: TGTGCCAGCAGCTTGGATCCTGCCCGCCCTGAAGCTTTCTTT.

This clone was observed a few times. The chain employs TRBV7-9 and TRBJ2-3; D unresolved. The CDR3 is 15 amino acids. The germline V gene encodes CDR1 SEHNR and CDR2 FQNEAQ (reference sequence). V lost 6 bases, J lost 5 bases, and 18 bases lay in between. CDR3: CASRPQRTDIDTQYF. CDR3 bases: TGTGCCAGCAGGCCTCAGCGTACCGACATAGATACGCAGTATTTT.

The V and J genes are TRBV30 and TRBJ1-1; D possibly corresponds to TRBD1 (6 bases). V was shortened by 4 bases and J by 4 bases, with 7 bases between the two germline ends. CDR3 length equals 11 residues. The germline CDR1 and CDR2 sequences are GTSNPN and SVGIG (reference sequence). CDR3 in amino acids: CAWIQGTEAFF. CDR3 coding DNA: TGTGCCTGGATACAGGGCACTGAAGCTTTCTTT.

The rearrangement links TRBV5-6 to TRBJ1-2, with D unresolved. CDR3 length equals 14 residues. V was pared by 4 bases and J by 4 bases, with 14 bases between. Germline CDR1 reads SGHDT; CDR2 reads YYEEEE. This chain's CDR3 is CASSTTFGIYGYTF. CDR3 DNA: TGTGCCAGCAGCACGACCTTCGGGATCTATGGCTACACCTTC. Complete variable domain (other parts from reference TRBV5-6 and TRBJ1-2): DAGVTQSPTHLIKTRGQQVTLRCSPKSGHDTVSWYQQALGQGPQFIFQYYEEEERQRGNFPDRFSGHQFPNYSSELNVNALLLGDSALYLCASSTTFGIYGYTFGSGTRLTVV.

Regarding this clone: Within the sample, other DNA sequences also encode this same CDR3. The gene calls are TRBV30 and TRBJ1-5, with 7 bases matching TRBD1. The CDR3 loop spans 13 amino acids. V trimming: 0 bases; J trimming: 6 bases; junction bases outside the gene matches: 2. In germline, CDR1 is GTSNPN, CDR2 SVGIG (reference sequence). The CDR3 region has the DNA TGTGCCTGGAGTGTAGGGGGCGGTCAGCCCCAGCATTTT. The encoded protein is CAWSVGGGQPQHF.

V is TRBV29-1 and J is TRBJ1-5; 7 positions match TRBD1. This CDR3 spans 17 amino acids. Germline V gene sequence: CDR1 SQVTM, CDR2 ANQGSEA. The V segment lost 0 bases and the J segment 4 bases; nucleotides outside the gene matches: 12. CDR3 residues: CSVEDPHRQGTNQPQHF. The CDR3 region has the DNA TGCAGCGTTGAAGATCCCCACCGACAGGGTACAAATCAGCCCCAGCATTTT.

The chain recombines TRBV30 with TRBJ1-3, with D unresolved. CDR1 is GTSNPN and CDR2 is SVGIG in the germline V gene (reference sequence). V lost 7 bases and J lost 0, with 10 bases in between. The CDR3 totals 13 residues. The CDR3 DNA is TGTGCCTCCCGGGTTTACTCTGGAAACACCATATATTTT. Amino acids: CASRVYSGNTIYF.

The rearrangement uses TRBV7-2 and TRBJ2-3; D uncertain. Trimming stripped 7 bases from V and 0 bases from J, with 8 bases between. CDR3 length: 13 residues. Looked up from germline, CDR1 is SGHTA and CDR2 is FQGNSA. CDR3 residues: CASIPESTDTQYF. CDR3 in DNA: TGTGCCAGCATCCCTGAGAGCACAGATACGCAGTATTTT.

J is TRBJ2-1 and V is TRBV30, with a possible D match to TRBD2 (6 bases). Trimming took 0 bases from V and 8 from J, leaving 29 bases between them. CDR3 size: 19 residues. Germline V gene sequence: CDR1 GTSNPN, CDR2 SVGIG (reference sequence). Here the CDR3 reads CAWSVHWGTTGGSTDEQFF. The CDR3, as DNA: TGTGCCTGGAGTGTACACTGGGGGACCACCGGGGGATCTACGGATGAGCAGTTCTTC.

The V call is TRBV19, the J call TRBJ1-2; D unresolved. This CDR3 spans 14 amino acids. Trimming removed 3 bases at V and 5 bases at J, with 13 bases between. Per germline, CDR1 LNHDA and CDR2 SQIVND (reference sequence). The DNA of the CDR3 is TGTGCCAGTAGTATGGGCCGGGCGAGGTATGGCTACACCTTC. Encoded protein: CASSMGRARYGYTF.

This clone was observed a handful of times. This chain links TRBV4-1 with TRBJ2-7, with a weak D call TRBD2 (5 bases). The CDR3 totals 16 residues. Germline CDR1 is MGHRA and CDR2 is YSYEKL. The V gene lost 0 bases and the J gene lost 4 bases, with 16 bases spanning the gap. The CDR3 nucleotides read TGCGCCAGCAGCCAAGAGGCGGCTAGCAGGATTTACGAGCAGTACTTC. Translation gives CASSQEAASRIYEQYF.

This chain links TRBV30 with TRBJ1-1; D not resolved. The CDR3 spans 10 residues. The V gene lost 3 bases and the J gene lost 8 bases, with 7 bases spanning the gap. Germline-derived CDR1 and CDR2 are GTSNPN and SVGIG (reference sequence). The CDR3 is CAWRKSEAFF. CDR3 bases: TGTGCCTGGAGAAAGTCAGAAGCTTTCTTT.